This T cell receptor (beta chain) was identified in a study of CD4+ T cells in melanoma. TCRdb keeps only in-frame clones here, not all; method: immunoSEQ multiplex PCR. Of roughly 54,000 clones listed, nearly 90% are singletons. The V and J ends lost 0 bases and 2 bases respectively, with 8 bases between them. CDR3 length: 15 residues. Per germline, CDR1 KGHSH and CDR2 LQKENI. The material sequenced was peripheral blood. This receptor was obtained from a human donor with melanoma. The chain employs TRBV18 and TRBJ2-1; TRBD1 might be the D (5 bases). The CDR3 here is CASSPPAGTYNEQFF. The CDR3 nucleotides read TGTGCCAGCTCACCACCGGCAGGGACCTACAATGAGCAGTTCTTC.